Shown below are 23 T cell receptor beta chains from a single sample sequenced in a study of CD8 T cells in Susac syndrome. About 0.5 to 1 ug RNA was reverse transcribed with random hexamers. TCRdb passed the immunoSEQ multiplex PCR reads through MiXCR, listing each CDR3 protein once. The repertoire has roughly 140,000 distinct CDR3 sequences, around 96% of them found once; the top ten carry around 0.21%. Sequencing input: CD8+ T cells from PBMCs. The receptors were sampled from a human donor with multiple sclerosis.

The rearrangement links TRBV27 to TRBJ1-4; D is undetermined. Germline V gene sequence: CDR1 MNHEY, CDR2 SMNVEV (reference sequence). The germline V and J ends were trimmed by 5 bases and 5 bases, with 15 bases remaining between them. The CDR3 has 15 amino acids. The CDR3 nucleotides read TGTGCCAGCAGTCCCGGTGTGGGGAACAATGAAAAACTGTTTTTT. It translates to CASSPGVGNNEKLFF.

The chain couples TRBV30 to TRBJ2-7; D unclear. This CDR3 region has 11 residues. Between the trimmed V and J ends, which lost 3 bases and 0 bases, there was a span of 3 bases. The germline CDR1 and CDR2 sequences are GTSNPN and SVGIG (reference sequence). Written as DNA, the CDR3 is TGTGCCTGGAGCCTCTCCTACGAGCAGTACTTC. It translates to CAWSLSYEQYF.

Only a few counts were recorded for this clonotype. The rearrangement joins TRBV30 to TRBJ1-1, with D unclear. CDR1 and CDR2 from the germline V gene are GTSNPN and SVGIG (reference sequence). The ends were cut back, 5 bases at V and 1 base at J, with 8 bases in the middle. This CDR3 region has 12 residues. The CDR3: CAWSWGNTEAFF. DNA of the CDR3: TGTGCCTGGTCTTGGGGGAACACTGAAGCTTTCTTT. Supplemented by reference TRBV30 and TRBJ1-1, the full variable domain reads SQTIHQWPATLVQPVGSPLSLECTVEGTSNPNLYWYRQAAGRGLQLLFYSVGIGQISSEVPQNLSASRPQDRQFILSSKKLLLSDSGFYLCAWSWGNTEAFFGQGTRLTVV.

The V call is TRBV11-2, the J call TRBJ2-3; D not certain. Trimming pared 5 bases from V and 2 bases from J, leaving 11 bases between. The CDR3 consists of 14 residues. Germline V lookup: CDR1 SGHAT, CDR2 FQNNGV. CDR3 amino acids: CASSVEKDTDTQYF. The CDR3 DNA reads TGTGCCAGCAGCGTCGAAAAAGACACAGATACGCAGTATTTT.

The chain recombines TRBV27 with TRBJ1-1; D remains unclear. The CDR3 is 13 amino acids. V lost 4 bases to trimming and J lost 1 base, with 7 bases between them. Germline assignment: CDR1 MNHEY and CDR2 SMNVEV (reference sequence). The CDR3 spells CASSSDQNTEAFF. The CDR3 nucleotides are TGTGCCAGCAGTTCGGACCAGAACACTGAAGCTTTCTTT.

This clonotype was counted once. The chain carries TRBV5-1 and TRBJ2-1, with TRBD2 identical over 10 bases. CDR3 length: 15 residues. Per germline, CDR1 SGHRS and CDR2 YFSETQ. J was trimmed by 7 bases and V by 0 bases; bases with no gene match: 4. The CDR3: CASSLESGGANEQFF. The CDR3 DNA is TGCGCCAGCAGCTTGGAGAGCGGGGGGGCGAATGAGCAGTTCTTC.

The rearrangement joins TRBV20-1 to TRBJ1-3; weak D call: TRBD1 (6 bases). The germline CDR1 and CDR2 sequences are DFQATT and SNEGSKA (reference sequence). The CDR3 has 16 residues. With 3 bases removed from V and 0 bases from J, the gap between germline ends came to 15 bases. The chain's CDR3 is CSARGLRGISGNTIYF. DNA for the CDR3: TGCAGTGCTAGGGGACTTAGGGGGATCTCTGGAAACACCATATATTTT.

V gene TRBV27 combines with J gene TRBJ2-1, with D unresolved. The CDR3 sequence is 12 residues long. The germline V gene encodes CDR1 MNHEY and CDR2 SMNVEV (reference sequence). V gave up 6 bases and J gave up 6 bases, with 9 bases separating them. The CDR3 coding sequence is TGTGCCAGCAGGGGGTGGGGCAATGAGCAGTTCTTC. Translation: CASRGWGNEQFF.

The genes are TRBV20-1 and TRBJ1-2; perhaps TRBD1 as D (5 bases). Germline CDR1 reads DFQATT; CDR2 reads SNEGSKA (reference sequence). The CDR3 contains 14 residues. V was trimmed by 5 bases and J by 2 bases, leaving 15 bases between them. Here the CDR3 DNA reads TGCAGTGCTTCCCATCCGGACACCAACTATGGCTACACCTTC. As protein: CSASHPDTNYGYTF.

The CDR3 loop reads CASRYPSTNEKLFF. CDR3 nucleotides: TGTGCCAGCAGGTACCCGTCAACTAATGAAAAACTGTTTTTT. V gene TRBV28 combines with J gene TRBJ1-4; D is undetermined. The V end was cut by 6 bases, the J end by 0 bases, with 8 bases between. This CDR3 has 14 amino acids. Germline CDR1 reads MDHEN; CDR2 reads SYDVKM.

CDR3 nucleotides: TGTGCCAGCGGGGGAAAGGGGGCGAATCAGCCCCAGCATTTT. Protein sequence: CASGGKGANQPQHF. The chain has TRBV28 and TRBJ1-5; 7 positions match TRBD1. The CDR3 has 14 amino acids. Germline CDR1 is MDHEN and CDR2 is SYDVKM. After removal of 8 bases from V and 4 bases from J, the junction contained 8 bases not matched to a gene.

The chain couples TRBV29-1 to TRBJ2-2, with D tentatively TRBD1 (6 bases). The germline V gene has CDR1 SQVTM and CDR2 ANQGSEA. V gave up 3 bases and J gave up 7 bases, with 15 bases separating them. This CDR3 spans 14 amino acids. CDR3 coding DNA: TGCAGCGTTGATGGAAGGGGGAGAGGCGGGGAGCTGTTTTTT. It translates to CSVDGRGRGGELFF.

The rearrangement uses TRBV9 and TRBJ2-7, with D maybe TRBD1 (6 bases). V lost 2 bases and J lost 3, with 15 bases in between. CDR1 and CDR2 (germline): SGDLS, YYNGEE. The CDR3 has 15 amino acids. The CDR3 DNA is TGTGCCAGCAGCGTGGAAGGACAGACTGGCTACGAGCAGTACTTC. Residues: CASSVEGQTGYEQYF.

The rearrangement links TRBV5-1 to TRBJ2-3; D gene ambiguous. V was clipped by 0 bases and J by 2 bases, with 7 bases between them. Germline assignment: CDR1 SGHRS and CDR2 YFSETQ. The CDR3 consists of 14 residues. The CDR3 coding sequence is TGCGCCAGCAGCTTGGAAGGTGCCACAGATACGCAGTATTTT. Translated, it gives CASSLEGATDTQYF. Full variable domain (outside the CDR3, taken from reference TRBV5-1 and TRBJ2-3): KAGVTQTPRYLIKTRGQQVTLSCSPISGHRSVSWYQQTPGQGLQFLFEYFSETQRNKGNFPGRFSGRQFSNSRSEMNVSTLELGDSALYLCASSLEGATDTQYFGPGTRLTVL.

The CDR3, as DNA: TGTGCCAGCAGCCTGGGACAGTGGTTGGGCTACACCTTC. Its translation is CASSLGQWLGYTF. The genes are TRBV12-3 or TRBV12-4 and TRBJ1-2, with 7 positions matching TRBD1. Trimming cost V 6 bases and J 8 bases; bases outside gene matches: 9. The CDR3 extends over 13 amino acids.

The J gene is TRBJ1-1, the V gene TRBV29-1; D unclear. The germline V gene has CDR1 SQVTM and CDR2 ANQGSEA. This CDR3 region has 10 residues. Trimming took off 4 bases at V and 8 bases at J, with 8 bases between the two ends. The CDR3 nucleotides are TGCAGCGTTGGGGCAGGAGAAGCTTTCTTT. This translates into CSVGAGEAFF. The complete variable domain, with remaining parts taken from reference TRBV29-1 and TRBJ1-1, reads SAVISQKPSRDICQRGTSLTIQCQVDSQVTMMFWYRQQPGQSLTLIATANQGSEATYESGFVIDKFPISRPNLTFSTLTVSNMSPEDSSIYLCSVGAGEAFFGQGTRLTVV.

CDR3: CASSQAPTGGKRNGYTF. The DNA of the CDR3 is TGTGCCAGCAGCCAAGCCCCCACAGGGGGCAAGCGGAATGGCTACACCTTC. The chain combines TRBV3-1 with TRBJ1-2; 9 positions match TRBD1. Germline V gene data show CDR1 as LGHDT and CDR2 as YNNKEL (reference sequence). The CDR3 has 17 amino acids. Trimming at V came to 1 base and at J to 6 bases, leaving 12 bases not matched to a gene. Looking up the rest from reference TRBV3-1 and TRBJ1-2 gives the full variable domain: DTAVSQTPKYLVTQMGNDKSIKCEQNLGHDTMYWYKQDSKKFLKIMFSYNNKELIINETVPNRFSPKSPDKAHLNLHINSLELGDSAVYFCASSQAPTGGKRNGYTFGSGTRLTVV.

The CDR3 DNA follows: TGTGCCAGCAGTTTATCGATGAGGGACAGACCATTCGGGCAGTTCTTC. It specifies CASSLSMRDRPFGQFF. This chain connects TRBV27 to TRBJ2-1; 7 bases match TRBD1. V shed 0 bases and J 12 bases; nucleotides not matched to a gene: 14. This CDR3 comprises 16 residues. Per germline, CDR1 MNHEY and CDR2 SMNVEV (reference sequence).

This chain joins TRBV9 and TRBJ2-1, with D unresolved. Germline V gives CDR1 SGDLS, CDR2 YYNGEE. Trimming removed 2 bases from V and 9 bases from J, with 18 bases in between. This CDR3 is built from 15 residues. CDR3 sequence (DNA): TGTGCCAGCAGCGTCGTCAAGGTCCCAACCCGTGAGCAGTTCTTC. It translates to CASSVVKVPTREQFF.

The V gene is TRBV29-1, the J gene TRBJ1-1; D remains unclear. Germline assignment: CDR1 SQVTM and CDR2 ANQGSEA. V gave up 7 bases and J gave up 4 bases, with 13 bases separating them. The CDR3 is made up of 12 amino acids. The CDR3 bases are TGCAGCGCGCCGGGCGGGTCCACTGAAGCTTTCTTT. Protein product: CSAPGGSTEAFF.

This sequence joins TRBV19 and TRBJ1-1, with D possibly being TRBD1 (5 bases). The germline V gene encodes CDR1 LNHDA and CDR2 SQIVND (reference sequence). This CDR3 spans 12 amino acids. Trimming removed 10 bases at V and 4 bases at J, with 13 bases between. In DNA, the CDR3 is TGTGCCACTACGATCGGGGGCACTGAAGCTTTCTTT. Amino acids: CATTIGGTEAFF.

The chain uses TRBV20-1 and TRBJ1-1; D is unclear. The germline V gene has CDR1 DFQATT and CDR2 SNEGSKA (reference sequence). V gave up 2 bases and J gave up 2 bases, with 9 bases separating them. The CDR3 covers 13 residues. This CDR3 is CSARFPVNTEAFF. The CDR3 coding sequence is TGCAGTGCTAGATTTCCAGTCAACACTGAAGCTTTCTTT.

The rearrangement links TRBV29-1 to TRBJ2-7, with TRBD2 matching over 8 bases. The CDR3 loop spans 13 amino acids. Germline CDR1 reads SQVTM; CDR2 reads ANQGSEA. Germline trimming cut 6 bases from V and 4 bases from J; bases unmatched to any gene: 8. CDR3 protein: CSVTGGMRYEQYF. The CDR3 DNA reads as TGCAGCGTCACGGGGGGGATGAGGTACGAGCAGTACTTC.